This T cell receptor beta chain was sequenced in a study of memory CD8 T cells in hepatitis C reinfection. Study context: HCV reinfection: RNA-positive following two negative tests at least 60 days apart.

This CDR3 is 15 amino acids long. The germline gives CDR1 SEHNR, CDR2 FQNEAQ (reference sequence). Trimming pared 4 bases from V and 4 bases from J, leaving 15 bases between. Time point given: peak reinfection, 3 to 8 weeks after reinfection detection. No in vitro expansion preceded TCR sequencing of the sorted cells. Donors were people who inject drugs in the Montreal HEPCO cohort. Total naive CD8 T cells were sorted as viable CD3+ CD8+ CD45RO- cells from a couple of donors. TCRdb's table, derived via immunoSEQ multiplex PCR, lists solely in-frame clones and lacks some. The sample consists of around 45,000 clones, approximately 90% of them appearing once.

The source is a man aged 18-30 years with hepatitis C virus infection. The V call is TRBV7-9, the J call TRBJ2-3; TRBD1 might be the D (5 bases). What was sequenced was naive CD8+ T cells sorted from blood. CDR3 sequence (DNA): TGTGCCAGCAGCTCTCTCCAGGGCGCGGCAGATACGCAGTATTTT. Its protein product is CASSSLQGAADTQYF. The variable domain in full, with the rest retrieved from reference TRBV7-9 and TRBJ2-3, is DTGVSQNPRHKITKRGQNVTFRCDPISEHNRLYWYRQTLGQGPEFLTYFQNEAQLEKSRLLSDRFSAERPKGSFSTLEIQRTEQGDSAMYLCASSSLQGAADTQYFGPGTRLTVL.